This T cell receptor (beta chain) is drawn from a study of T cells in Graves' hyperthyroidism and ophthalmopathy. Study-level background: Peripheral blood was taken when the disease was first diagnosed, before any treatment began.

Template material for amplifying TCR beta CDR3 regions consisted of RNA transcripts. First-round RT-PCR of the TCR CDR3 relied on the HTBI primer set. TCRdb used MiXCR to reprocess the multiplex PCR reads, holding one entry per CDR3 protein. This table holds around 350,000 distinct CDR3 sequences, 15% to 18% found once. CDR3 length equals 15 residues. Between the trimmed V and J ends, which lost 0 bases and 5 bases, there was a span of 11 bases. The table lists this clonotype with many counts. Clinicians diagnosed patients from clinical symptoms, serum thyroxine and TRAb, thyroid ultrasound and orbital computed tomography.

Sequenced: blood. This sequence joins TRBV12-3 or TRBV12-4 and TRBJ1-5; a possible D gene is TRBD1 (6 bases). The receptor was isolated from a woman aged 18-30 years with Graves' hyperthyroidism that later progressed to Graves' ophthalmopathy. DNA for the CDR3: TGTGCCAGCAGTTTAGCAAACAGGGAGGATCAGCCCCAGCATTTT. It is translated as CASSLANREDQPQHF.